Listed below are T cell receptor beta chains from one sample, sequenced in a study of post-analysis software for immune sequencing data. Each CDR3 protein is one row after TCRdb ran MiXCR on the PCR reads. Among 700,000 to 900,000 distinct CDR3 sequences listed, around 45% were seen once. The sample was blood. These receptors all stem from a girl between 10 and 17 years old with multiple sclerosis. The CDR3 runs from the conserved cysteine through the conserved F or W. D genes are given only for firm matches. Where a row states a size, it is once, few, many or the class of an expanded clone; other rows omit it.

CDR3nt: TGTGCCACCAGCAGAGCTGGCAGGTACGAGCAGTACTTC
CDR3aa: CATSRAGRYEQYF
abundance: -
j_gene: TRBJ2-7
d_gene: -
v_gene: TRBV15

CDR3nt: TGCGCCAGCAGCTGGGACACACTGGGCTACGAGCAGTACTTC
CDR3aa: CASSWDTLGYEQYF
abundance: once
j_gene: TRBJ2-7
d_gene: -
v_gene: TRBV5-1

CDR3nt: TGTGCCAGCACCCCTAGTGGAGCAACTAATGAAAAACTGTTTTTT
CDR3aa: CASTPSGATNEKLFF
abundance: -
j_gene: TRBJ1-4
d_gene: -
v_gene: TRBV9

CDR3nt: TGTGCCACCAGTGGGCCGGGACTAGCGATTGATACGCAGTATTTT
CDR3aa: CATSGPGLAIDTQYF
abundance: few
j_gene: TRBJ2-3
d_gene: TRBD2
v_gene: TRBV24-1

CDR3nt: TGTGCCAGCAGCTACCCCCGAGGGGGCTCAGATGGCTACACCTTC
CDR3aa: CASSYPRGGSDGYTF
abundance: -
j_gene: TRBJ1-2
d_gene: TRBD1
v_gene: TRBV7-2

CDR3nt: TGTGCCAGCAGCCGACCCGGGACAGGAATAACCAATGAGCAGTTCTTC
CDR3aa: CASSRPGTGITNEQFF
abundance: -
j_gene: TRBJ2-1
d_gene: TRBD1
v_gene: TRBV7-2

CDR3nt: TGTGCCAGCAGCCCCCTTCCTCCGGGACAGCCTAATGAAAAACTGTTTTTT
CDR3aa: CASSPLPPGQPNEKLFF
abundance: -
j_gene: TRBJ1-4
d_gene: TRBD1
v_gene: TRBV7-8

CDR3nt: TGCGCCAGCAGCCAGGGGACAGGGGCCGCAGATACGCAGTATTTT
CDR3aa: CASSQGTGAADTQYF
abundance: -
j_gene: TRBJ2-3
d_gene: TRBD1
v_gene: TRBV4-3

CDR3nt: TGTGCCATCACGTTAACGTCCGGGGAGCTGTTTTTT
CDR3aa: CAITLTSGELFF
abundance: -
j_gene: TRBJ2-2
d_gene: -
v_gene: TRBV10-3

CDR3nt: TGTGCCAGCGGGGAGGGAGGAAAACTGTTTTTT
CDR3aa: CASGEGGKLFF
abundance: -
j_gene: TRBJ1-4
d_gene: -
v_gene: TRBV2

CDR3nt: TGTGCCATCAGGCGGGACAGCACTAACTATGGCTACACCTTC
CDR3aa: CAIRRDSTNYGYTF
abundance: -
j_gene: TRBJ1-2
d_gene: TRBD1
v_gene: TRBV10-3

CDR3nt: TGCAGCGTTGAAGAGGGATTAGCGGGATACTCTGGGGCCAACGTCCTGACTTTC
CDR3aa: CSVEEGLAGYSGANVLTF
abundance: few
j_gene: TRBJ2-6
d_gene: TRBD2
v_gene: TRBV29-1

CDR3nt: TGTGCCAGCAGCTTAGCGCGTGGCAGTAAAAACATTCAGTACTTC
CDR3aa: CASSLARGSKNIQYF
abundance: -
j_gene: TRBJ2-4
d_gene: -
v_gene: TRBV7-2

CDR3nt: TGCGCCAGCAGCCCCCTCGGAGGGGTGAACACTGAAGCTTTCTTT
CDR3aa: CASSPLGGVNTEAFF
abundance: -
j_gene: TRBJ1-1
d_gene: -
v_gene: TRBV4-1

CDR3nt: TGTGCCAGCAGCCCCGGACAGGGACAGGGAACGGGCTACACCTTC
CDR3aa: CASSPGQGQGTGYTF
abundance: once
j_gene: TRBJ1-2
d_gene: TRBD1
v_gene: TRBV13

CDR3nt: TGCGCCAGCAGCCGAGGGACTGCAACAGGTACGCAGTATTTT
CDR3aa: CASSRGTATGTQYF
abundance: -
j_gene: TRBJ2-3
d_gene: -
v_gene: TRBV4-1

CDR3nt: TGTGCCAGCAGTAAAGTGATGGGCAATCAGCCCCAGCATTTT
CDR3aa: CASSKVMGNQPQHF
abundance: -
j_gene: TRBJ1-5
d_gene: -
v_gene: TRBV12-3/TRBV12-4

CDR3nt: TGTGCCAGCAGTCCTGACAGCTGCGAGCAGTACTTC
CDR3aa: CASSPDSCEQYF
abundance: -
j_gene: TRBJ2-7
d_gene: -
v_gene: TRBV12-3/TRBV12-4

CDR3nt: TGTGCCAGCAGCAGGGGGACTAGCTTTGTCAATGAGCAGTTCTTC
CDR3aa: CASSRGTSFVNEQFF
abundance: -
j_gene: TRBJ2-1
d_gene: TRBD2
v_gene: TRBV12-3/TRBV12-4

CDR3nt: TGTGCCAGCAGCTTAACCGCAGTACTCTCCTACGAGCAGTACTTC
CDR3aa: CASSLTAVLSYEQYF
abundance: -
j_gene: TRBJ2-7
d_gene: -
v_gene: TRBV7-3

CDR3nt: TGTGCCAGCAGCCAAGTGTGGGCGGGCCCCCAAGAGACCCAGTACTTC
CDR3aa: CASSQVWAGPQETQYF
abundance: -
j_gene: TRBJ2-5
d_gene: -
v_gene: TRBV4-2

CDR3nt: TGTGCCACCAGTGGTCAAGTCAGCGGGACCACAGATACGCAGTATTTT
CDR3aa: CATSGQVSGTTDTQYF
abundance: -
j_gene: TRBJ2-3
d_gene: TRBD2
v_gene: TRBV24-1

CDR3nt: TGTGCCAGCAGTTGGGCAGCCTACAATGAGCAGTTCTTC
CDR3aa: CASSWAAYNEQFF
abundance: -
j_gene: TRBJ2-1
d_gene: -
v_gene: TRBV25-1

CDR3nt: TGTGCCAGCAGTGAGGACATCTCGTACCAAGAGACCCAGTACTTC
CDR3aa: CASSEDISYQETQYF
abundance: few
j_gene: TRBJ2-5
d_gene: -
v_gene: TRBV6-1

CDR3nt: TGTGCCAGCAGCCAAGTGGTTACAAGTGAGCAGTTCTTC
CDR3aa: CASSQVVTSEQFF
abundance: few
j_gene: TRBJ2-1
d_gene: -
v_gene: TRBV4-2

CDR3nt: TGTGCCAGCACCACCGGACAGGGGGCTCCCTATGGCTACACCTTC
CDR3aa: CASTTGQGAPYGYTF
abundance: few
j_gene: TRBJ1-2
d_gene: -
v_gene: TRBV21-1

CDR3nt: TGCAGTGCTAGAGGCCACGACAGCTACGAGCAGTACTTC
CDR3aa: CSARGHDSYEQYF
abundance: -
j_gene: TRBJ2-7
d_gene: -
v_gene: TRBV20-1

CDR3nt: TGTGCCAGTAAACAAAGCAGCCATGGGCCTCGCACCGGGGAGCTGTTTTTT
CDR3aa: CASKQSSHGPRTGELFF
abundance: -
j_gene: TRBJ2-2
d_gene: -
v_gene: TRBV12-3/TRBV12-4

CDR3nt: TGTGCCAGCTCACACACAGGGGACGCTGAAGCTTTCTTT
CDR3aa: CASSHTGDAEAFF
abundance: -
j_gene: TRBJ1-1
d_gene: TRBD1
v_gene: TRBV12-3/TRBV12-4